The next 12 T cell receptor beta chains were all read from a single sample in a study of identical twins. TCRdb redid the calling of the 5' RACE reads with MiXCR, one entry per CDR3 protein. The sample includes about 530,000 distinct CDR3 sequences, 15% seen only once; the top ten take roughly 0.4%. These sequences were also reported in another study, on yellow fever vaccine responses in identical twins.

The sequenced sample was CD4+ T cells sorted from blood. Source of these receptors: a woman aged 18-29 years in good health.

This chain joins TRBV27 and TRBJ2-5; D tentatively fits TRBD1 or TRBD2 (5 bases each). CDR3 length: 15 amino acids. V was cut by 5 bases and J by 6 bases, with 19 bases left in between. CDR1 and CDR2 from the germline V gene are MNHEY and SMNVEV (reference sequence). The CDR3 coding sequence is TGTGCCAGCAGTCGGGGACGGGGTGGATTGAAGACCCAGTACTTC. It yields the protein CASSRGRGGLKTQYF.

The chain combines TRBV12-3 or TRBV12-4 with TRBJ1-1, with D unresolved. Trimming removed 3 bases from V and 3 bases from J, with 11 bases in between. CDR3 size: 14 residues. CDR3 DNA: TGTGCCAGCAGTTTCTGGGTGAGCGACACTGAAGCTTTCTTT. Protein: CASSFWVSDTEAFF.

The V and J genes are TRBV4-1 and TRBJ2-5; a possible D gene is TRBD1 (6 bases). Germline CDR1 MGHRA, CDR2 YSYEKL. Trimming cost V 0 bases and J 5 bases, with 19 bases left between them. The CDR3 contains 17 residues. The CDR3 DNA reads as TGCGCCAGCAGCCAAGATCCCCAGGGGACGTTTCGGGAGACCCAGTACTTC. It codes for CASSQDPQGTFRETQYF.

This clonotype has more than one count but fewer than ten. The chain couples TRBV14 to TRBJ2-2, with TRBD1 matching over 9 bases. The ends lost 0 bases at V and 6 bases at J; junction bases unmatched: 8. The CDR3 contains 17 residues. CDR1 and CDR2 from the germline V gene are SGHDN and FVKESK. This chain's CDR3 is CASSQDAGQGIPGELFF. The CDR3 bases are TGTGCCAGCAGCCAAGACGCCGGACAGGGGATTCCCGGGGAGCTGTTTTTT.

This clonotype has more than one count but fewer than ten. The rearrangement links TRBV3-1 to TRBJ1-1; D is undetermined. The CDR3 has 14 amino acids. Germline-derived CDR1 and CDR2 are LGHDT and YNNKEL (reference sequence). V was clipped by 0 bases and J by 4 bases, with 9 bases between them. The CDR3 nucleotides read TGTGCCAGCAGCCAAGACGTTTGGGCCACTGAAGCTTTCTTT. This sequence encodes CASSQDVWATEAFF.

This clonotype has more than one count but fewer than ten. V gene TRBV5-1 combines with J gene TRBJ2-1; possibly TRBD1 for D (6 bases). V was pared by 0 bases and J by 6 bases, with 13 bases between. CDR1 SGHRS and CDR2 YFSETQ come from the germline V gene. CDR3 size: 15 residues. Written as DNA, the CDR3 is TGCGCCAGCAGCTTGGTGCAGGGGTCTGGCAATGAGCAGTTCTTC. This translates into CASSLVQGSGNEQFF. The complete variable domain, with remaining parts taken from reference TRBV5-1 and TRBJ2-1, reads KAGVTQTPRYLIKTRGQQVTLSCSPISGHRSVSWYQQTPGQGLQFLFEYFSETQRNKGNFPGRFSGRQFSNSRSEMNVSTLELGDSALYLCASSLVQGSGNEQFFGPGTRLTVL.

The rearrangement links TRBV27 to TRBJ2-1, with TRBD2 identical over 10 bases. V shed 4 bases, J shed 4 bases, and the junction held 16 bases outside the gene matches. The CDR3 contains 19 residues. CDR1 is MNHEY, CDR2 SMNVEV, per germline (reference sequence). The CDR3 loop is CASSSEPWTGTSDYNEQFF. DNA of the CDR3: TGTGCCAGCAGTTCCGAGCCTTGGACCGGGACTAGCGATTACAATGAGCAGTTCTTC.

In DNA form, the CDR3 reads TGTGCCATCAGTGACACACAGATCTATGGCTACACCTTC. Its protein is CAISDTQIYGYTF. The V gene is TRBV10-3, the J gene TRBJ1-2; D uncertain. From germline, CDR1 is ENHRY and CDR2 SYGVKD. The CDR3 is made up of 13 amino acids. The V gene lost 3 bases and the J gene lost 4 bases, with 9 bases spanning the gap.

V usage is TRBV27 and J usage is TRBJ2-7, with TRBD2 matching 10 bases. Trimming removed 6 bases from V and 4 bases from J; junction bases left unmatched: 9. The CDR3 sequence is 15 residues long. The germline V gene encodes CDR1 MNHEY and CDR2 SMNVEV (reference sequence). The chain's CDR3 is CASRGSGRPEYEQYF. DNA of the CDR3: TGTGCCAGCAGAGGTAGCGGGAGGCCGGAATACGAGCAGTACTTC.

The V gene is TRBV12-3 or TRBV12-4, the J gene TRBJ2-7; no reliable D call. The CDR3 is made up of 12 amino acids. V was pared by 6 bases and J by 9 bases, with 15 bases between. Here the CDR3 reads CASSPALQVQYF. CDR3 DNA sequence: TGTGCCAGCAGCCCGGCACTTCAGGTGCAGTACTTC.

This chain links TRBV28 with TRBJ1-1, with TRBD1 matching over 9 bases. Germline CDR1 MDHEN, CDR2 SYDVKM. The length of the CDR3 is 18 residues. Trimming cost V 5 bases and J 2 bases; bases outside gene matches: 15. CDR3 nucleotide sequence: TGTGCCAGCAGTGCCAATGAATGGGGGACAGGGCAAAACACTGAAGCTTTCTTT. Its translation: CASSANEWGTGQNTEAFF.

The V call is TRBV20-1, the J call TRBJ2-3; D gene uncertain. The CDR3 is 16 residues long. Between the trimmed V and J ends, which lost 6 bases and 2 bases, there was a span of 21 bases. Germline CDR1 DFQATT, CDR2 SNEGSKA (reference sequence). This chain's CDR3 is CSARPPSGVLTDTQYF. The CDR3 DNA is TGCAGTGCAAGACCCCCTTCAGGCGTCCTCACAGATACGCAGTATTTT.